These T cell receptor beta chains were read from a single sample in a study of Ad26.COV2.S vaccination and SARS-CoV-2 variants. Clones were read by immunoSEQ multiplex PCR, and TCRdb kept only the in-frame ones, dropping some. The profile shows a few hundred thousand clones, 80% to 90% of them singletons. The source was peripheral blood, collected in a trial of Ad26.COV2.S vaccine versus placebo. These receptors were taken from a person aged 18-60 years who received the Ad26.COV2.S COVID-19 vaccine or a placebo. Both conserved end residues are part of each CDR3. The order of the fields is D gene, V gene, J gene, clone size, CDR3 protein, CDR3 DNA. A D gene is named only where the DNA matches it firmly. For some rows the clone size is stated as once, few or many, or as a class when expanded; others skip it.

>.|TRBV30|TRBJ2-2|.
CAWIENHANTGELFF
TGTGCCTGGATTGAAAATCATGCGAACACCGGGGAGCTGTTTTTT
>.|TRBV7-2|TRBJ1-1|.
CASSSARLAEAFF
TGTGCCAGCAGCTCCGCTAGGTTAGCTGAAGCTTTCTTT
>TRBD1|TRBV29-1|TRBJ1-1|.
CSVRTGLNTEAFF
TGCAGCGTGCGGACAGGATTGAACACTGAAGCTTTCTTT
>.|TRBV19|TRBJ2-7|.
CASSIRQGSDEQYF
TGTGCCAGTAGTATACGGCAGGGATCGGACGAGCAGTACTTC
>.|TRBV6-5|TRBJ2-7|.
CASSYTFSYEQYF
TGTGCCAGCAGTTACACCTTCTCGTACGAGCAGTACTTC
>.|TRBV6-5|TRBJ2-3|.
CASSRDTPGDTQYF
TGTGCCAGCAGTCGGGACACCCCAGGGGATACGCAGTATTTT
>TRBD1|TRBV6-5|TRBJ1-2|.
CASTATGGGYGYTF
TGTGCCAGCACTGCAACAGGGGGCGGGTATGGCTACACCTTC
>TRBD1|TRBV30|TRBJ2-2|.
CAWSPDRVGELFF
TGTGCCTGGAGCCCAGACAGGGTCGGGGAGCTGTTTTTT
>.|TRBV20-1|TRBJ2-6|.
CSASIRGANVLTF
TGCAGTGCTAGTATTCGGGGGGCCAACGTCCTGACTTTC
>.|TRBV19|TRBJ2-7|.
CASSIGRSYEQYF
TGTGCCAGTAGTATCGGCAGGTCCTACGAGCAGTACTTC
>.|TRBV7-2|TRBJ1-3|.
CASSLIGQGWGNTIYF
TGTGCCAGCAGCTTAATCGGGCAGGGGTGGGGAAACACCATATATTTT
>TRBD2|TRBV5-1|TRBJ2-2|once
CASTPSGGGTGELFF
TGCGCCAGCACCCCTAGCGGGGGGGGCACCGGGGAGCTGTTTTTT
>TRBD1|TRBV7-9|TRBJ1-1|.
CASSLQGREKAFF
TGTGCCAGCAGCCTACAGGGGCGAGAAAAAGCTTTCTTT
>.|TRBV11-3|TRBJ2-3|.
CASSVSTDTQYF
TGTGCCAGCAGCGTGAGCACAGATACGCAGTATTTT
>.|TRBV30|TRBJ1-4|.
CASGGWEKLFF
TGTGCCTCGGGAGGTTGGGAAAAACTGTTTTTT
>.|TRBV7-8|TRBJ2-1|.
CASSFNRNLDEQFF
TGTGCCAGCAGCTTTAACCGTAATTTGGATGAGCAGTTCTTC
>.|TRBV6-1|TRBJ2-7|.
CASSDWFGGASPYEQYF
TGTGCCAGCAGTGACTGGTTCGGAGGGGCGAGCCCCTACGAGCAGTACTTC
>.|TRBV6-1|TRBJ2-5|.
CASSDLGPYPNF
TGTGCCAGCAGTGATTTGGGACCTTATCCAAACTTC
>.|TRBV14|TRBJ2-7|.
CASSQERYEQYF
TGTGCCAGCAGCCAAGAGCGATACGAGCAGTACTTC
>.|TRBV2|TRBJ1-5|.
CASSGAGGRNQPQHF
TGTGCCAGCTCTGGGGCGGGGGGCAGGAATCAGCCCCAGCATTTT
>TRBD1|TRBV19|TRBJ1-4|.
CASSISHRGVATNEKLFF
TGTGCCAGTAGTATATCCCACAGGGGAGTTGCAACTAATGAAAAACTGTTTTTT
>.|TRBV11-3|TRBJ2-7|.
CASSLGPLLGEQYF
TGTGCCAGCAGCTTAGGACCCTTACTCGGCGAGCAGTACTTC
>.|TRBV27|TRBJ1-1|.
CASSIQGLNTEAFF
TGTGCCAGCAGTATACAGGGATTAAACACTGAAGCTTTCTTT
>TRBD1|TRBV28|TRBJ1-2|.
CASSYTFKQGDLGGYTF
TGTGCCAGCAGCTATACCTTTAAGCAGGGGGATTTAGGGGGCTACACCTTC
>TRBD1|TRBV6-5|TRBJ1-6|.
CASSYGQGVDSPLHF
TGTGCCAGCAGTTACGGCCAGGGGGTCGATTCACCCCTCCACTTT
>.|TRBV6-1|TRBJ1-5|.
CASSEVRAKPQHF
TGTGCCAGCAGTGAAGTCAGGGCTAAGCCCCAGCATTTT
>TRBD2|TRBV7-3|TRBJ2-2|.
CASSPTSGGPTGELFF
TGTGCCAGCAGCCCGACTAGCGGGGGGCCCACCGGGGAGCTGTTTTTT
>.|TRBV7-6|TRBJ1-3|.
CASSLAGGPSGNTIYF
TGTGCCAGCAGCTTAGCGGGGGGACCCTCTGGAAACACCATATATTTT
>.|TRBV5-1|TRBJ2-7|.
CASSDHEGGEQYF
TGCGCCAGCAGCGACCACGAGGGGGGCGAGCAGTACTTC
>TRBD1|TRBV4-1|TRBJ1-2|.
CASSQEGQAHYGYTF
TGCGCCAGCAGCCAAGAGGGACAGGCCCACTATGGCTACACCTTC
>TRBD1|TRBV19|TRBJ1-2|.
CASSTLRQGGHYGYTF
TGTGCCAGTAGTACCCTGCGACAGGGGGGCCACTATGGCTACACCTTC
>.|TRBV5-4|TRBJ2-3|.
CASSPGQLASTDTQYF
TGTGCCAGCAGCCCGGGACAATTAGCTAGCACAGATACGCAGTATTTT
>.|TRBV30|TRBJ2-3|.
CAWSPPDTQYF
TGTGCCTGGAGTCCCCCAGATACGCAGTATTTT
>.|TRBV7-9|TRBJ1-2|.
CASSPPGGVDYGYTF
TGTGCCAGCAGCCCTCCCGGGGGGGTTGACTATGGCTACACCTTC
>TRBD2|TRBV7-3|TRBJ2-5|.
CASSPTSGQETQYF
TGTGCCAGCAGCCCGACTAGCGGACAAGAGACCCAGTACTTC